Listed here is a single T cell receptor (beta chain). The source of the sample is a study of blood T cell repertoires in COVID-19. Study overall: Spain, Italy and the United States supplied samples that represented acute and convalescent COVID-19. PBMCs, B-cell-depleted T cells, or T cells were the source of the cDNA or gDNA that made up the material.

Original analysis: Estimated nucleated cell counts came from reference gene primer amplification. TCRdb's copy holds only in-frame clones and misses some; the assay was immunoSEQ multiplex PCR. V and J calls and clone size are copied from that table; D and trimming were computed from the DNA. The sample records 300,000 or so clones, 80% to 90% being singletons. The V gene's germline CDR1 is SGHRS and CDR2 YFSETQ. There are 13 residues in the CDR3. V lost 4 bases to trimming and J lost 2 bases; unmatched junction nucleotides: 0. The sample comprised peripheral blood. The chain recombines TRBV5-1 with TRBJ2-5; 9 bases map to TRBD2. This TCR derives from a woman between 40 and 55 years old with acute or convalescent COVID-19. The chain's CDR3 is CASSAGGQETQYF. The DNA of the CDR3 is TGCGCCAGCAGCGCGGGGGGGCAAGAGACCCAGTACTTC. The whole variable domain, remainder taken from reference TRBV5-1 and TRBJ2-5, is KAGVTQTPRYLIKTRGQQVTLSCSPISGHRSVSWYQQTPGQGLQFLFEYFSETQRNKGNFPGRFSGRQFSNSRSEMNVSTLELGDSALYLCASSAGGQETQYFGPGTRLLVL.